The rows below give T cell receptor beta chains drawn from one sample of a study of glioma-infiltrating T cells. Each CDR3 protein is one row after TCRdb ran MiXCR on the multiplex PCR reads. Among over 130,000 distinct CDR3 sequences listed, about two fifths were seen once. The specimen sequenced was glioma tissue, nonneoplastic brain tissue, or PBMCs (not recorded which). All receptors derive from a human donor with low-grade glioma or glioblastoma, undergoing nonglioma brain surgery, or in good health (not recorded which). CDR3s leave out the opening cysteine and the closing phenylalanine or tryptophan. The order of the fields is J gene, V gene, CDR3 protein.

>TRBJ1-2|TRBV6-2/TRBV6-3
ASSYNWGAGYT
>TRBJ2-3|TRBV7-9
ASSPGQVIYSDTQY
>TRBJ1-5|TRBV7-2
ASSLGLAGSSNQPQH
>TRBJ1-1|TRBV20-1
SPLKNTEAF
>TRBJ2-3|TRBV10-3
AISGRTLTDTQY
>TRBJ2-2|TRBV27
ASSFQQGTGELF
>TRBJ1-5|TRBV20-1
SAIPGNHPQH
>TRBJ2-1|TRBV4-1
ASSPNGGFREQF
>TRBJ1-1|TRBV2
ASRLSGDRAL
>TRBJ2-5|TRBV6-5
ASRRLAVTSYNEQY
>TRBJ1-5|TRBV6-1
ASSDGAFYNGNQPQH
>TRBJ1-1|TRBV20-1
SARDWRGNTEAF
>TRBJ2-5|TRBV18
ASSRGTGIQETQY
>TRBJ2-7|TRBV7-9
ASSPRGTVSYEQY
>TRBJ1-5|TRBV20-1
SARDRRQGANQPEH
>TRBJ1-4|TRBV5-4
ASSLGQMSEKLF
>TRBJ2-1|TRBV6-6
ASSYSNPGNEQF
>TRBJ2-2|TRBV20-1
SARGGAGVAGELF
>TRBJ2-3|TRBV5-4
ASSLGQGRPDTQY
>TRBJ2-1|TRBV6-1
ASSARLAGFLYNEQF
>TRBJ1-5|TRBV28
ASSSSDSLYSNQPQH
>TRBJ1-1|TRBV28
ASSLGQGFRTEAF
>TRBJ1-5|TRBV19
ASSPGLRQPQH
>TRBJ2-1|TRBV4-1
ASRQSGGVENEQF
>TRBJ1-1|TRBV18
ASSPEQFDEAF
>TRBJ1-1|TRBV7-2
ASRFRQGAQTEAF
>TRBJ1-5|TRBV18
ASSPNDMFSNQPQH
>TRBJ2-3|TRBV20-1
SARWLRTSGGPSTDTQY
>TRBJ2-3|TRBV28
ASSWDQSTDTQY